A single sample gave rise to the 6 T cell receptor beta chains below, sequenced in a study of T cells in Graves' hyperthyroidism and ophthalmopathy. The source material, RNA transcripts, was used to amplify TCR beta CDR3 regions. An initial round of RT-PCR targeting the TCR CDR3 relied on the HTBI primer set. TCRdb passed the multiplex PCR reads through MiXCR, listing each CDR3 protein once. Of under 400,000 distinct CDR3 sequences in the sample, roughly 15% were seen once. The sequenced sample consisted of blood. These receptors all come from a woman aged 60-75 years with Graves' ophthalmopathy.

This clonotype has at least ten counts. The chain employs TRBV5-1 and TRBJ1-2, with D tentatively TRBD1 (5 bases). The ends were cut back, 4 bases at V and 5 bases at J, with 9 bases in the middle. There are 12 residues in the CDR3. Germline V gives CDR1 SGHRS, CDR2 YFSETQ. The CDR3 reads CASSGGTYGYTF. The CDR3 coding sequence is TGCGCCAGCAGCGGCGGGACTTATGGCTACACCTTC.

This clonotype was recorded at least ten times. The chain uses TRBV30 and TRBJ2-1; 9 bases match TRBD2. This CDR3 is built from 16 residues. Germline V CDR1 and CDR2: GTSNPN, SVGIG (reference sequence). Trimming cost V 3 bases and J 9 bases; bases outside gene matches: 15. CDR3 DNA: TGTGCCTGGAGCCCTGGTGGCGCGGGAGGGCCCGGTGAGCAGTTCTTC. It encodes CAWSPGGAGGPGEQFF.

This clonotype was picked up many times. The V call is TRBV20-1, the J call TRBJ2-6, with D perhaps TRBD1 (5 bases). From germline, CDR1 is DFQATT and CDR2 SNEGSKA (reference sequence). V lost 5 bases, J lost 1 base, and 12 bases lay in between. The CDR3 totals 15 residues. CDR3 protein: CSAPPQGSGANVLTF. CDR3 bases: TGCAGTGCTCCCCCTCAGGGTTCTGGGGCCAACGTCCTGACTTTC.

The rearrangement joins TRBV10-3 to TRBJ1-3, with unresolved D. V was trimmed by 2 bases and J by 4 bases, leaving 0 bases between them. Germline V CDR1 and CDR2: ENHRY, SYGVKD. This CDR3 is 11 amino acids long. CDR3 DNA sequence: TGTGCCATCAGTGAGGGAAACACCATATATTTT. It is translated as CAISEGNTIYF.

This clonotype was seen at least ten times. The gene calls are TRBV12-3 or TRBV12-4 and TRBJ2-2; 8 bases fit TRBD1. The junction had 2 bases not matched to a gene; V was cut back by 1 base and J by 4 bases. The CDR3 runs to 15 residues. CDR3 region: CASSLGDRLTGELFF. The CDR3 DNA is TGTGCCAGCAGTTTAGGGGACAGGCTCACCGGGGAGCTGTTTTTT.

This clonotype was detected ten times or more. The CDR3 spells CASSLSLDSEAFF. The CDR3 DNA reads TGTGCCAGCAGCTTAAGCCTCGACAGTGAAGCTTTCTTT. The chain combines TRBV7-3 with TRBJ1-1; tentative D call: TRBD1 (5 bases). Trimming shortened V by 1 base and J by 7 bases, and 10 bases separated the two germline ends. The CDR3 spans 13 residues. CDR1 and CDR2 from the germline V gene are SGHTA and FQGTGA.